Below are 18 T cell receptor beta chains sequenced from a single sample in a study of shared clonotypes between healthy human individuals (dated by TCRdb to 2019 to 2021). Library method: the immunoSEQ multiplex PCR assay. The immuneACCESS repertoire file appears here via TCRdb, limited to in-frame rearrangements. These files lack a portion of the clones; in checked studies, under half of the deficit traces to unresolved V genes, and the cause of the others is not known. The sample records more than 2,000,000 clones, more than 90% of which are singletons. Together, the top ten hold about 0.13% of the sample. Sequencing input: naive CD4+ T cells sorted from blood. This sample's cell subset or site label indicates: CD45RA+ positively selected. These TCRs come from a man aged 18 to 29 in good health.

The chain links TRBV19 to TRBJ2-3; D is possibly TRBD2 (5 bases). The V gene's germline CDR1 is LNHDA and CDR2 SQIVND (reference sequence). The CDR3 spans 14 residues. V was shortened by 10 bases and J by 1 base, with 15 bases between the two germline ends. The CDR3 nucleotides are TGTGCCACCGGGAAGGAAAAGGGCACAGATACGCAGTATTTT. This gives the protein CATGKEKGTDTQYF.

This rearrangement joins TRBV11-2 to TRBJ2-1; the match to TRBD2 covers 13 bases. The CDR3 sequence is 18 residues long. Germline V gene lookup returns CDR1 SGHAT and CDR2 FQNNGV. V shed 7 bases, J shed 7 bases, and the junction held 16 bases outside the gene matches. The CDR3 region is CASTPNGLAGVRSNEQFF. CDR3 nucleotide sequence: TGTGCCAGCACCCCAAACGGACTAGCGGGGGTCAGGTCGAATGAGCAGTTCTTC.

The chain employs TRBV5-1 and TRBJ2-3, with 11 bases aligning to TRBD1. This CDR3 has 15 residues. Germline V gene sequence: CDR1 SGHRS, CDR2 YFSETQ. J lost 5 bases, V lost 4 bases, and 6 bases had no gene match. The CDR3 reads CASSLGQGARDTQYF. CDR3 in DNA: TGCGCCAGCAGCCTCGGACAGGGGGCTAGAGATACGCAGTATTTT.

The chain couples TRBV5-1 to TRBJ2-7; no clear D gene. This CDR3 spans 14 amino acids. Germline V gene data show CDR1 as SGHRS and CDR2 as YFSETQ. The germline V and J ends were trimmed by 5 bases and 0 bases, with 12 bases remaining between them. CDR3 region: CASRTSASSYEQYF. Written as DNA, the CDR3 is TGCGCCAGCAGAACCTCGGCCTCCTCCTACGAGCAGTACTTC.

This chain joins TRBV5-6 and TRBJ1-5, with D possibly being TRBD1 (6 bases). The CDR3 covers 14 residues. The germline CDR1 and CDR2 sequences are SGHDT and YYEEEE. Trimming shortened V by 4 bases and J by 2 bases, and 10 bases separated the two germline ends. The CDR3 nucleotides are TGTGCCAGCAGCCCGGGGGGCCGCAATCAGCCCCAGCATTTT. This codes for CASSPGGRNQPQHF.

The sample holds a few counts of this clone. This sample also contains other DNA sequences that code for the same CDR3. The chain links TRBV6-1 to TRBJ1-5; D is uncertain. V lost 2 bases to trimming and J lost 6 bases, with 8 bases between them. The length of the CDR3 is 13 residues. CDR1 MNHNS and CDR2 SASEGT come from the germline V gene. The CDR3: CASSELGSQPQHF. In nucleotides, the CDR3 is TGTGCCAGCAGTGAATTAGGAAGTCAGCCCCAGCATTTT.

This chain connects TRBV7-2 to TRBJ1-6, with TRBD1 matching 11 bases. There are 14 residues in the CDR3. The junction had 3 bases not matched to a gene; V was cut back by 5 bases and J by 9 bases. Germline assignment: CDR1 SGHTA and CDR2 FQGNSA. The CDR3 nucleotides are TGTGCCAGCAGCCCGGACAGGGGGCTTTCACCCCTCCACTTT. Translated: CASSPDRGLSPLHF.

This CDR3 is CASSYSRVSGQGEEKLFF. CDR3 DNA: TGTGCCAGCAGTTACTCAAGGGTAAGCGGGCAGGGGGAAGAAAAACTGTTTTTT. This sequence joins TRBV6-7 and TRBJ1-4; TRBD1 matches 7 bases. TRBV6-7 belongs to the ORF category, with a function that is uncertain. V dropped 0 bases and J dropped 8; count of bases not matched to a gene: 15. This CDR3 region has 18 residues.

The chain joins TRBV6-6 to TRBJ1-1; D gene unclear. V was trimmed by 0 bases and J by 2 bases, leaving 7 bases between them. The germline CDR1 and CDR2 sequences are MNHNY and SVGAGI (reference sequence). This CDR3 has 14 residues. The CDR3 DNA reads TGTGCCAGCAGTTACTCCGGCGAAAACACTGAAGCTTTCTTT. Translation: CASSYSGENTEAFF.

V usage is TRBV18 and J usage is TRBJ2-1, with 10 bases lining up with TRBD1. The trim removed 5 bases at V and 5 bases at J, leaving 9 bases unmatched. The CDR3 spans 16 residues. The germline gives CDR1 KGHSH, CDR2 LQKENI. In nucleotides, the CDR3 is TGTGCCAGCTCATTGCGACAGGGGGCTAGCGACAATGAGCAGTTCTTC. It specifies CASSLRQGASDNEQFF. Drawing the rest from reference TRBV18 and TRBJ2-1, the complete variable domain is NAGVMQNPRHLVRRRGQEARLRCSPMKGHSHVYWYRQLPEEGLKFMVYLQKENIIDESGMPKERFSAEFPKEGPSILRIQQVVRGDSAAYFCASSLRQGASDNEQFFGPGTRLTVL.

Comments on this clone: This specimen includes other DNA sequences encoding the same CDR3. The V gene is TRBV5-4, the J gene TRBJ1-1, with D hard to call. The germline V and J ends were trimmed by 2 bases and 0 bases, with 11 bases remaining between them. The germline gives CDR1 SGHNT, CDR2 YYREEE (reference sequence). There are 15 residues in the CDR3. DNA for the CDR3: TGTGCCAGCAGCTTAGCCCGCGGAATGAACACTGAAGCTTTCTTT. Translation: CASSLARGMNTEAFF.

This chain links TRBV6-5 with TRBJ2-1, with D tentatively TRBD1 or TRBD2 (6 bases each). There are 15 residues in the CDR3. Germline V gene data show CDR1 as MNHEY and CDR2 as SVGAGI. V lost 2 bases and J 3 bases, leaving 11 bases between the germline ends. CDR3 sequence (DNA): TGTGCCAGCAGTTACCAAGAGGGGGGCTACAATGAGCAGTTCTTC. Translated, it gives CASSYQEGGYNEQFF.

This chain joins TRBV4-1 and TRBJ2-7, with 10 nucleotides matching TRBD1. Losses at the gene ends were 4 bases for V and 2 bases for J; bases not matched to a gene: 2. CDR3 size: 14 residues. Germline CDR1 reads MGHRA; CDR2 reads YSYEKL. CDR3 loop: CASSRTGGTYEQYF. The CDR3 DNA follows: TGCGCCAGCAGCCGGACAGGGGGGACCTACGAGCAGTACTTC.

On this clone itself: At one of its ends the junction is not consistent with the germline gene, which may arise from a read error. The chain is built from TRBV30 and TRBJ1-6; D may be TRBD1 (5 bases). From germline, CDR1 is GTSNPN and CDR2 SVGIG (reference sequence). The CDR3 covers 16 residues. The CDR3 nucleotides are TGTGCCTGGAGAAAAGCCGGGACGGATGATAATTCGCCCCTCCACTTT. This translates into CAWRKAGTDDNSPLHF.

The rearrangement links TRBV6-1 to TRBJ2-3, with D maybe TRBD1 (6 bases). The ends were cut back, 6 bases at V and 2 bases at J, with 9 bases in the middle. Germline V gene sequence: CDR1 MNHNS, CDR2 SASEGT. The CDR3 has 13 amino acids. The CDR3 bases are TGTGCCAGCAGGGACAGAATCACAGATACGCAGTATTTT. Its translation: CASRDRITDTQYF.

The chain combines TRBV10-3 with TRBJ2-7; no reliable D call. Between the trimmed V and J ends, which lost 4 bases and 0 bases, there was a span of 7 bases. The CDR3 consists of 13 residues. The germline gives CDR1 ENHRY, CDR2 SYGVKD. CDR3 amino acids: CAISVELSYEQYF. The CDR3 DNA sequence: TGTGCCATCAGTGTAGAACTCTCCTACGAGCAGTACTTC.

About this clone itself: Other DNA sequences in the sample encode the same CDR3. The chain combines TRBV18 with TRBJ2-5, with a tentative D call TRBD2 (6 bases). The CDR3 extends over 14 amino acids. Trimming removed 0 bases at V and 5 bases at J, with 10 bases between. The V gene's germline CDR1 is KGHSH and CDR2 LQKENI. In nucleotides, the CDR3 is TGTGCCAGCTCACCACCAACTAGCCGTGAGACCCAGTACTTC. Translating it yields CASSPPTSRETQYF.

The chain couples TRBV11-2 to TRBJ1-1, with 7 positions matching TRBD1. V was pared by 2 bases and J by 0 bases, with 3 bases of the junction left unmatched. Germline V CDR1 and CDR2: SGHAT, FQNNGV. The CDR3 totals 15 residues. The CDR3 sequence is CASSLHRGVNTEAFF. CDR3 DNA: TGTGCCAGCAGCTTACACAGGGGAGTGAACACTGAAGCTTTCTTT.